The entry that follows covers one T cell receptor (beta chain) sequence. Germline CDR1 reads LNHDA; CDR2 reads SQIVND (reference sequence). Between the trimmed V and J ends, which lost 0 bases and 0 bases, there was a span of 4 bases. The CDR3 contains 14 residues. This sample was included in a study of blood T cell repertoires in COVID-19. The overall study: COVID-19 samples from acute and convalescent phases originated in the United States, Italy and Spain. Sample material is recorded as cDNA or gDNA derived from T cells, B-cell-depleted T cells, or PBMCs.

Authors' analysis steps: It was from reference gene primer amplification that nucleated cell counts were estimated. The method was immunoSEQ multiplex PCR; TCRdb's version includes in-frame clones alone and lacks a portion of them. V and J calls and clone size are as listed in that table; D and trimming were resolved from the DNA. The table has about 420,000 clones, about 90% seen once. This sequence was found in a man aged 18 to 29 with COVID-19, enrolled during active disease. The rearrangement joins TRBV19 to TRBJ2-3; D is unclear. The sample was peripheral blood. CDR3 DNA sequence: TGTGCCAGTAGTATAGATCGGAGCACAGATACGCAGTATTTT. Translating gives CASSIDRSTDTQYF.